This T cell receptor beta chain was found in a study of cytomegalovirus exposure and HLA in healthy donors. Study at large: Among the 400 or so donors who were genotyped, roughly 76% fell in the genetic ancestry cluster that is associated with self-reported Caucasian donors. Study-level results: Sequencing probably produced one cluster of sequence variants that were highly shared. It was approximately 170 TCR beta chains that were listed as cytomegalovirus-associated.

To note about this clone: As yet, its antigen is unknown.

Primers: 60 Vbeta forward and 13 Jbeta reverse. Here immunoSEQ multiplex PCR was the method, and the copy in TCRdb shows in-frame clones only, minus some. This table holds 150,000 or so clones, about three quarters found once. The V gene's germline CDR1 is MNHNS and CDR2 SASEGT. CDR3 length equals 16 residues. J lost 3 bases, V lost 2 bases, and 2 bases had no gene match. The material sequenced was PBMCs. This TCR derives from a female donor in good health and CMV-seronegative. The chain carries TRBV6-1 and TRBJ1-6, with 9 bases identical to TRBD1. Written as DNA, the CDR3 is TGTGCCAGCAGTGAATTGACAGGGGGCTATAATTCACCCCTCCACTTT. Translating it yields CASSELTGGYNSPLHF.